Presented here are 2 T cell receptor beta chains from one specimen sequenced in a study of blood T cell repertoires in COVID-19. Clones were sequenced by immunoSEQ multiplex PCR, and TCRdb holds only the in-frame ones, with some missing. The table shows some 110,000 clones, with roughly 87% occurring only once. Specimen: peripheral blood. The receptors originated from a man over 45 with acute or convalescent COVID-19.

This clone was found once. This chain uses TRBV30 with TRBJ2-3, with TRBD2 as a possible D gene (6 bases). Between the trimmed V and J ends, which lost 0 bases and 4 bases, there was a span of 20 bases. There are 17 residues in the CDR3. Germline CDR1 GTSNPN, CDR2 SVGIG (reference sequence). CDR3 sequence (DNA): TGTGCCTGGAGTGTACAATGGGGCAGAGGAGGGGCAGATACGCAGTATTTT. Protein sequence: CAWSVQWGRGGADTQYF.

V and J are TRBV18 and TRBJ1-5; 7 positions agree with TRBD1. This CDR3 is built from 14 residues. Germline CDR1 reads KGHSH; CDR2 reads LQKENI. The V gene end was trimmed by 3 bases and the J gene end by 4 bases; junction bases not matched to a gene: 3. This CDR3 reads CASSPAGGNQPQHF. Written as DNA, the CDR3 is TGTGCCAGCTCACCCGCAGGGGGGAATCAGCCCCAGCATTTT.